Below, 23 T cell receptor beta chains from the same sample are listed, as sequenced in a study of beta chain features in type 1 diabetes (dated by TCRdb to the late 2010s). The library was generated by the immunoSEQ multiplex PCR assay. The entire amount of isolated RNA was reverse transcribed using the High Capacity cDNA Reverse Transcription Kit, so the sequenced TCRB transcripts were expressed ones. The clones in this table, taken by TCRdb from immuneACCESS, are in-frame only. Not every clone is retained; where verified, under half of the shortfall comes from an unresolved V gene, and the cause of the rest is unknown. This sample has roughly 500,000 clones in its table, and over 10% of those were observed once. The ten top clones hold 0.045% to 0.06% of the sample. The sequenced sample was naive CD4+ T cells from blood. This specimen's cell subset or site label, interpreted: true naive CD4+ T cells. The receptor source for this set is a woman between 18 and 29 years old in good health.

The V call is TRBV5-1, the J call TRBJ1-5; D remains unclear. CDR1 and CDR2 (germline): SGHRS, YFSETQ. This CDR3 comprises 14 residues. Deletions cut 0 bases from V and 7 bases from J, with 11 bases between. The CDR3 bases are TGCGCCAGCAGCTTGGATGGGGTGGGCCAGCCCCAGCATTTT. This translates into CASSLDGVGQPQHF.

Only a few counts were recorded for this clone. The chain carries TRBV2 and TRBJ2-5; D gene ambiguous. V lost 5 bases and J lost 0, with 10 bases in between. Germline lookup yields CDR1 SNHLY and CDR2 FYNNEI. This CDR3 comprises 14 residues. The CDR3 loop reads CASSYGRNQETQYF. Here the CDR3 DNA reads TGTGCCAGCAGTTACGGACGGAACCAAGAGACCCAGTACTTC. Using reference TRBV2 and TRBJ2-5 for the parts outside the CDR3, the full variable domain is EPEVTQTPSHQVTQMGQEVILRCVPISNHLYFYWYRQILGQKVEFLVSFYNNEISEKSEIFDDQFSVERPDGSNFTLKIRSTKLEDSAMYFCASSYGRNQETQYFGPGTRLLVL.

The chain carries TRBV7-2 and TRBJ2-7; D is perhaps TRBD2 (5 bases). Germline V CDR1 and CDR2: SGHTA, FQGNSA. There are 13 residues in the CDR3. The ends were cut back, 1 base at V and 6 bases at J, with 10 bases in the middle. The CDR3 reads CASSLVRGPEQYF. The CDR3 DNA reads TGTGCCAGCAGCTTAGTCAGAGGGCCCGAGCAGTACTTC.

The rearrangement uses TRBV4-3 and TRBJ2-7; TRBD2 is a possible D gene (5 bases). This CDR3 spans 15 amino acids. Trimming stripped 4 bases from V and 5 bases from J, with 18 bases between. In germline, CDR1 is LGHNA, CDR2 YSLEER. The CDR3 DNA sequence: TGCGCCAGCAGCCGACGACGACACACGAGGGACGAGCAGTACTTC. Translation gives CASSRRRHTRDEQYF.

This clone appeared a few times. The chain couples TRBV29-1 to TRBJ1-1; a weak D match, TRBD1 (5 bases). The CDR3 sequence is 8 residues long. V was cut by 4 bases and J by 13 bases, with 7 bases left in between. Germline V lookup: CDR1 SQVTM, CDR2 ANQGSEA. CDR3 nucleotides: TGCAGCGTTGGGGGGGGTTTCTTT. Translated: CSVGGGFF.

This rearrangement joins TRBV7-2 to TRBJ2-7; D may be TRBD1 (6 bases). CDR3 length equals 15 residues. Per the germline V gene, CDR1 is SGHTA and CDR2 is FQGNSA. Trimming left V 1 base short and J 5 bases short, with 15 bases between. The CDR3 spells CASSLVYWGLDEQYF. The DNA of the CDR3 is TGTGCCAGCAGCTTAGTGTATTGGGGGCTGGACGAGCAGTACTTC.

The chain combines TRBV20-1 with TRBJ2-7; possible D gene TRBD1, 6 bases. The germline V and J ends were trimmed by 4 bases and 6 bases, with 10 bases remaining between them. The CDR3 has 11 residues. CDR1 DFQATT and CDR2 SNEGSKA come from the germline V gene (reference sequence). CDR3 region: CSAKRGSEQYV. Written as DNA, the CDR3 is TGCAGTGCTAAAAGGGGGAGCGAGCAGTACGTC.

The rearrangement uses TRBV7-9 and TRBJ2-7, with D maybe TRBD1 (7 bases). The CDR3 length is 16 residues. Germline CDR1 reads SEHNR; CDR2 reads FQNEAQ (reference sequence). The germline V and J ends were trimmed by 0 bases and 0 bases, with 12 bases remaining between them. The CDR3 spells CASSLARGDSSYEQYF. The CDR3 coding sequence is TGTGCCAGCAGCTTAGCGAGGGGGGACAGCTCCTACGAGCAGTACTTC. Filled out from reference TRBV7-9 and TRBJ2-7, the complete variable domain reads DTGVSQNPRHKITKRGQNVTFRCDPISEHNRLYWYRQTLGQGPEFLTYFQNEAQLEKSRLLSDRFSAERPKGSFSTLEIQRTEQGDSAMYLCASSLARGDSSYEQYFGPGTRLTVT.

The chain is built from TRBV29-1 and TRBJ2-1, with TRBD1 matching over 7 bases. Germline CDR1 SQVTM, CDR2 ANQGSEA. This CDR3 spans 12 amino acids. J gave up 15 bases and V 0 bases, and 8 bases lay outside the gene matches. DNA for the CDR3: TGCAGCGTTGAAGACACGACAGGGTTTAGGTTCTTC. It codes for CSVEDTTGFRFF.

This rearrangement joins TRBV14 to TRBJ2-1; TRBD2 agrees at 7 bases. Looked up from germline, CDR1 is SGHDN and CDR2 is FVKESK. After removal of 7 bases from V and 0 bases from J, the junction contained 6 bases not matched to a gene. The CDR3 extends over 15 amino acids. As DNA, the CDR3 is TGTGCCAGCATTCCTAGCGGAGCCTCCTACAATGAGCAGTTCTTC. Translated, it gives CASIPSGASYNEQFF.

The rearrangement links TRBV5-1 to TRBJ2-5; D gene unclear. The V end was cut by 0 bases, the J end by 1 base, with 7 bases between. The CDR3 sequence is 14 residues long. Germline lookup yields CDR1 SGHRS and CDR2 YFSETQ. This CDR3 reads CASSLGASQETQYF. As DNA, the CDR3 is TGCGCCAGCAGCTTGGGGGCAAGCCAAGAGACCCAGTACTTC.

The chain links TRBV7-2 to TRBJ2-3, with D possibly being TRBD1 (5 bases). CDR3 length equals 14 residues. V was clipped by 5 bases and J by 1 base, with 10 bases between them. Germline V gives CDR1 SGHTA, CDR2 FQGNSA. The CDR3 is CASSERTRTDTQYF. The DNA of the CDR3 is TGTGCCAGCAGCGAAAGGACACGCACAGATACGCAGTATTTT.

This rearrangement joins TRBV6-5 to TRBJ2-7; D is tentatively TRBD1 or TRBD2 (6 bases each). V lost 5 bases, J lost 4 bases, and 15 bases lay in between. CDR3 length: 14 residues. Germline assignment: CDR1 MNHEY and CDR2 SVGAGI. The CDR3 here is CASSKQGGGYEQYV. The CDR3 nucleotides read TGTGCCAGCAGTAAACAGGGAGGAGGTTACGAGCAGTACGTC.

This clone was observed a handful of times. The V gene is TRBV30, the J gene TRBJ1-1, with D possibly TRBD1 on 6 matching bases. Germline V gene data show CDR1 as GTSNPN and CDR2 as SVGIG (reference sequence). The CDR3 length is 13 residues. Deletions cut 3 bases from V and 3 bases from J, with 11 bases between. The CDR3 region has the DNA TGTGCCTGGAGGGTAGCAGGGGACACTGAAGCTTTCTTT. Protein: CAWRVAGDTEAFF.

V usage is TRBV7-9 and J usage is TRBJ2-7; 9 bases fit TRBD2. The V segment lost 5 bases and the J segment 3 bases; nucleotides outside the gene matches: 14. The CDR3 contains 17 residues. Germline V gene data show CDR1 as SEHNR and CDR2 as FQNEAQ (reference sequence). CDR3 residues: CASSPKYGAGGLYEQYF. Written as DNA, the CDR3 is TGTGCCAGCAGCCCGAAGTACGGAGCGGGAGGTCTCTACGAGCAGTACTTC.

The sample holds a few counts of this clone. The V gene is TRBV20-1, the J gene TRBJ2-7; possible D gene TRBD1, 6 bases. From germline, CDR1 is DFQATT and CDR2 SNEGSKA (reference sequence). This CDR3 spans 11 amino acids. V gave up 6 bases and J gave up 5 bases, with 11 bases separating them. Here the CDR3 reads CSAYRDNEQYF. CDR3 sequence (DNA): TGCAGTGCCTACCGGGACAACGAGCAGTACTTC.

The rearrangement uses TRBV28 and TRBJ1-1; D uncertain. V was cut by 4 bases and J by 8 bases, with 14 bases left in between. From germline, CDR1 is MDHEN and CDR2 SYDVKM. The CDR3 is 13 amino acids. Here the CDR3 reads CASSSSVRTEAFF. CDR3 DNA: TGTGCCAGCAGTTCCTCCGTTCGGACCGAAGCTTTCTTT.

The chain carries TRBV14 and TRBJ1-4, with D unresolved. The CDR3 sequence is 17 residues long. Germline V CDR1 and CDR2: SGHDN, FVKESK. The V end was cut by 4 bases, the J end by 5 bases, with 20 bases between. Written as DNA, the CDR3 is TGTGCCAGCAGCCTTATGCCCGGGAACAAGAGGAATGAAAAACTGTTTTTT. It codes for CASSLMPGNKRNEKLFF.

CDR3 region: CASSWGGNQPQHF. Written as DNA, the CDR3 is TGTGCCAGCAGCTGGGGGGGAAATCAGCCCCAGCATTTT. This chain uses TRBV7-8 with TRBJ1-5; tentatively, D is TRBD1 (5 bases). Germline assignment: CDR1 SGHVS and CDR2 FQNEAQ. This CDR3 is 13 amino acids long. The V gene lost 4 bases and the J gene lost 4 bases, with 8 bases spanning the gap.

This clone has only a few counts. The chain recombines TRBV28 with TRBJ1-5; tentative D call: TRBD1 (5 bases). From germline, CDR1 is MDHEN and CDR2 SYDVKM. The germline V and J ends were trimmed by 1 base and 11 bases, with 9 bases remaining between them. The CDR3 length is 12 residues. CDR3 in DNA: TGTGCCAGCAGTTTATACAGGCGGACCCAGCATTTT. Its translation is CASSLYRRTQHF.

This clone turned up a few times. The rearrangement links TRBV7-2 to TRBJ2-3, with 8 bases matching TRBD1. The CDR3 runs 16 residues. The V and J ends lost 4 bases and 0 bases, in that order; junction bases with no gene match: 6. Germline V gene data show CDR1 as SGHTA and CDR2 as FQGNSA. CDR3 nucleotides: TGTGCCAGCAGCTCGCCGGGACAGGCTAGCACAGATACGCAGTATTTT. This translates into CASSSPGQASTDTQYF.

The V call is TRBV6-6, the J call TRBJ2-5; D may be TRBD2 (5 bases). The V and J ends lost 10 bases and 7 bases respectively, with 10 bases between them. The CDR3 runs to 10 residues. Germline V gene data show CDR1 as MNHNY and CDR2 as SVGAGI (reference sequence). The CDR3 protein is CATARATQYF. The CDR3 region has the DNA TGTGCCACGGCGAGGGCGACCCAGTACTTC.

The chain joins TRBV28 to TRBJ2-3, with 7 nucleotides matching TRBD1. V lost 5 bases and J lost 0; bases outside the gene matches: 11. The CDR3 has 17 amino acids. Germline CDR1 MDHEN, CDR2 SYDVKM. This chain's CDR3 is CASSPSLGQESTDTQYF. DNA of the CDR3: TGTGCCAGCAGTCCGTCCCTCGGACAGGAGAGCACAGATACGCAGTATTTT.